This T cell receptor (beta chain) was captured in a study of blood T cell repertoires in COVID-19. Overall study context: Donors in Cohort 3 counted as recovered after two negative PCRs, clearance, or symptom resolution.

The cohort comprised adults aged about 18 to 100 years residing in 20 to 30 US areas. Participants reported their clinical history, and cohort assignment relied on those reports. The V gene's germline CDR1 is DFQATT and CDR2 SNEGSKA (reference sequence). V lost 3 bases and J 7 bases, leaving 6 bases between the germline ends. The CDR3 loop spans 10 amino acids. Per the study methods: For nucleated cells, counts were estimated from reference gene primer amplification. The data were produced by immunoSEQ multiplex PCR, yet TCRdb's version contains in-frame clones alone and is incomplete. The V and J calls and the clone size are those of that table, but D and trimming were determined from the DNA. The sample lists hundreds of thousands of clones; roughly nine tenths were seen once. This clone was seen a few times.

Sequenced input: PBMCs or T cells enriched from blood (not recorded which). V usage is TRBV20-1 and J usage is TRBJ1-1, with D possibly TRBD1 on 5 matching bases. This sequence was found in a woman in her forties or fifties in a cohort exposed to, infected with or recovered from COVID-19 (not recorded which). CDR3 nucleotide sequence: TGCAGTGCTAGTAGGGGTGAAGCTTTCTTT. It encodes CSASRGEAFF.